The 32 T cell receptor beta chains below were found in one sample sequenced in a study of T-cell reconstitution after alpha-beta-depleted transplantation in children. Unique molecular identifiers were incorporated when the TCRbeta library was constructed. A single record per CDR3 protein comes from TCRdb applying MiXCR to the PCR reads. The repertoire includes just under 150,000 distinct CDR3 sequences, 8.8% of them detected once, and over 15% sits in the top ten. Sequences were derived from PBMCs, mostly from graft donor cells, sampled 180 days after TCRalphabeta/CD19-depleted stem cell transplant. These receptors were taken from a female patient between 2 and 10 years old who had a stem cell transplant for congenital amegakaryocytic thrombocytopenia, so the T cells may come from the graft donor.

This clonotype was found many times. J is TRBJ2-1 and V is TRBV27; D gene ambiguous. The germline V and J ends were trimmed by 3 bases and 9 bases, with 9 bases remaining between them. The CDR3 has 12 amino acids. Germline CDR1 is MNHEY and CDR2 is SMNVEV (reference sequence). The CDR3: CASSLWNGEQFF. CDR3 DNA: TGTGCCAGCAGTTTGTGGAATGGTGAGCAGTTCTTC.

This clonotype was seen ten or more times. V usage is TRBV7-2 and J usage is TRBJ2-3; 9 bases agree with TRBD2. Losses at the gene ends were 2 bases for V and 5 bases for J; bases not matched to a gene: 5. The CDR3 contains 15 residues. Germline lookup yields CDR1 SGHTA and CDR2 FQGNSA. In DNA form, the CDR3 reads TGTGCCAGCAGCTTAACCAGACTAGCGGTAGATACGCAGTATTTT. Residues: CASSLTRLAVDTQYF.

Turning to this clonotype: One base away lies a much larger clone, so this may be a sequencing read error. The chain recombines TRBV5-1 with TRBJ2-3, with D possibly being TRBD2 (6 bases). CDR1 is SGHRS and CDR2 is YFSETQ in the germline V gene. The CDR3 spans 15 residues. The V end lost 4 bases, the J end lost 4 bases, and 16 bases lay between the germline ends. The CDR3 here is CASSGMVGGADTQYF. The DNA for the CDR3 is TGCGCCAGCAGCGGGATGGTGGGAGGAGCAGATACGCAGTATTTT.

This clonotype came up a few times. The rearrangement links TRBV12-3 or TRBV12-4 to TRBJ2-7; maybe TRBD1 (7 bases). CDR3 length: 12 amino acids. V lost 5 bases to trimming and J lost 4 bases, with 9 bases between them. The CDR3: CASSPGGYEQYF. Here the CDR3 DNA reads TGTGCCAGCAGTCCAGGGGGGTACGAGCAGTACTTC.

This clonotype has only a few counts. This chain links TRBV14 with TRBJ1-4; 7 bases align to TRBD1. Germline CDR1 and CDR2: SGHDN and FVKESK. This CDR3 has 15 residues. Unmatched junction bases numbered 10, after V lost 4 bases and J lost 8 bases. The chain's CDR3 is CASSPRTGGAEKLFF. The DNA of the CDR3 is TGTGCCAGCAGCCCCCGGACAGGAGGGGCCGAAAAACTGTTTTTT. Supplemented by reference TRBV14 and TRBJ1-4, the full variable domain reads EAGVTQFPSHSVIEKGQTVTLRCDPISGHDNLYWYRRVMGKEIKFLLHFVKESKQDESGMPNNRFLAERTGGTYSTLKVQPAELEDSGVYFCASSPRTGGAEKLFFGSGTQLSVL.

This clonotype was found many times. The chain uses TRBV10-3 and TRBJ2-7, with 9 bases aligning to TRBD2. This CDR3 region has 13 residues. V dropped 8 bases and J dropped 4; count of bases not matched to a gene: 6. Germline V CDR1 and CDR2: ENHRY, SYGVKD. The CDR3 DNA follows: TGTGCCATCTCCGCGGGAGGGCCGTACGAGCAGTACTTC. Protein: CAISAGGPYEQYF.

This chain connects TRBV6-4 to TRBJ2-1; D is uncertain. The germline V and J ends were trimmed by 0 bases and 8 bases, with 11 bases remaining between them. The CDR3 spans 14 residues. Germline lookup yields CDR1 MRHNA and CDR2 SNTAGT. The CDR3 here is CASSDSFPSDEQFF. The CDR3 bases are TGTGCCAGCAGTGACTCTTTCCCGAGCGATGAGCAGTTCTTC.

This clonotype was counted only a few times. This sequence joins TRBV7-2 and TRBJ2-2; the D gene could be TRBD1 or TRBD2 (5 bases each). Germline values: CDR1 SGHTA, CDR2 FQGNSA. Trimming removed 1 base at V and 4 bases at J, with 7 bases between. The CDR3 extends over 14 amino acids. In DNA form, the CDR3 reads TGTGCCAGCAGCTTAGGGGGGATCACCGGGGAGCTGTTTTTT. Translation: CASSLGGITGELFF. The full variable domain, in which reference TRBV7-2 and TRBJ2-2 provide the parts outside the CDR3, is GAGVSQSPSNKVTEKGKDVELRCDPISGHTALYWYRQSLGQGLEFLIYFQGNSAPDKSGLPSDRFSAERTGGSVSTLTIQRTQQEDSAVYLCASSLGGITGELFFGEGSRLTVL.

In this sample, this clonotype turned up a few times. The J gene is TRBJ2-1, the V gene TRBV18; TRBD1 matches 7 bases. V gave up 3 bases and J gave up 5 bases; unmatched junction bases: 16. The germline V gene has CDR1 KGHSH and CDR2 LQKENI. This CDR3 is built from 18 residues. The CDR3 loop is CASSPRTVTGTGDNEQFF. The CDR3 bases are TGTGCCAGCTCACCGCGTACGGTGACAGGGACCGGCGACAATGAGCAGTTCTTC.

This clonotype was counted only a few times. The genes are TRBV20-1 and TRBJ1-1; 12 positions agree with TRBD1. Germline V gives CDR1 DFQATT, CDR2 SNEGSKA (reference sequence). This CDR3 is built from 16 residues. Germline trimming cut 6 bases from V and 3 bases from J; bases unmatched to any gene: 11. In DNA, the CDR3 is TGCAGTGCGTACGGGACAGGGGGCGCGAGGGACACTGAAGCTTTCTTT. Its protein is CSAYGTGGARDTEAFF.

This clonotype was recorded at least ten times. The CDR3 protein is CASSQDLGIVQPQHF. The CDR3, as DNA: TGTGCCAGCAGCCAAGATCTCGGAATTGTTCAGCCCCAGCATTTT. The J gene is TRBJ1-5, the V gene TRBV4-2; D is ambiguous. V lost 0 bases and J lost 6, with 12 bases in between. The CDR3 covers 15 residues. Germline CDR1 and CDR2: LGHNA and YNFKEQ.

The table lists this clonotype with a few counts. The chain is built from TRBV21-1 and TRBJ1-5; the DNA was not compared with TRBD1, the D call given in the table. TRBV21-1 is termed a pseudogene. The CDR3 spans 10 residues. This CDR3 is CASSTPHVDF. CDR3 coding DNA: TGTGCCAGCAGCACTCCCCATGTGGATTTT.

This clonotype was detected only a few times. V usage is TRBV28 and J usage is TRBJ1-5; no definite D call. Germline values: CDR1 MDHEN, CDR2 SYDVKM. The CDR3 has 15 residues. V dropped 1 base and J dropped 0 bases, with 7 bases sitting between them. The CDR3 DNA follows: TGTGCCAGCAGTTTATCACACGGTAGCAATCAGCCCCAGCATTTT. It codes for CASSLSHGSNQPQHF. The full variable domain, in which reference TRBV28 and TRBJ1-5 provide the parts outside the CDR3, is DVKVTQSSRYLVKRTGEKVFLECVQDMDHENMFWYRQDPGLGLRLIYFSYDVKMKEKGDIPEGYSVSREKKERFSLILESASTNQTSMYLCASSLSHGSNQPQHFGDGTRLSIL.

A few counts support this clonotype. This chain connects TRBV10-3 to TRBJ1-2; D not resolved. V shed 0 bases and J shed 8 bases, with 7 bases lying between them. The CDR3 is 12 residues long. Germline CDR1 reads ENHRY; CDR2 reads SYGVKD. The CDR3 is CAISESRQGYTF. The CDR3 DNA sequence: TGTGCCATCAGTGAGTCGCGGCAGGGCTACACCTTC.

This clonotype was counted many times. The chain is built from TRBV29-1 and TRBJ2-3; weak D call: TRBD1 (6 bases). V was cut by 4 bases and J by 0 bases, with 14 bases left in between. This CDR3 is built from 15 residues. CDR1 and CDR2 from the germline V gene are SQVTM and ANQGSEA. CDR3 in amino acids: CSVGTDYTSTDTQYF. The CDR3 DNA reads TGCAGCGTTGGGACAGATTACACTAGCACAGATACGCAGTATTTT.

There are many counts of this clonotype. The CDR3 loop reads CASSPGLAGYNEQFF. Here the CDR3 DNA reads TGTGCCAGCAGCCCAGGACTAGCGGGTTACAATGAGCAGTTCTTC. The chain recombines TRBV7-2 with TRBJ2-1; the match to TRBD2 covers 11 bases. The germline V gene encodes CDR1 SGHTA and CDR2 FQGNSA. J lost 4 bases, V lost 5 bases, and 4 bases had no gene match. There are 15 residues in the CDR3. The full variable domain, in which reference TRBV7-2 and TRBJ2-1 provide the parts outside the CDR3, is GAGVSQSPSNKVTEKGKDVELRCDPISGHTALYWYRQSLGQGLEFLIYFQGNSAPDKSGLPSDRFSAERTGGSVSTLTIQRTQQEDSAVYLCASSPGLAGYNEQFFGPGTRLTVL.

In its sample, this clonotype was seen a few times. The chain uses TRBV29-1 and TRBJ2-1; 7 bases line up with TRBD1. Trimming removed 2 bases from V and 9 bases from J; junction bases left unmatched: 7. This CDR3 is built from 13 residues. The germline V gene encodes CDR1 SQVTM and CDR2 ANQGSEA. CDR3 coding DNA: TGCAGCGTTGAAAAACAGGGGTTCGGTGAGCAGTTCTTC. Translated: CSVEKQGFGEQFF.

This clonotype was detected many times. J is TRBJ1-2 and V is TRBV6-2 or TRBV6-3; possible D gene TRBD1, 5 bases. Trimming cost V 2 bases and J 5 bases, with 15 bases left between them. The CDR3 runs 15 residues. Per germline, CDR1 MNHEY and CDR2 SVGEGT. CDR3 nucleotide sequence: TGTGCCAGCAGTTACCCCGGACGGACATCATATGGCTACACCTTC. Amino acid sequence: CASSYPGRTSYGYTF.

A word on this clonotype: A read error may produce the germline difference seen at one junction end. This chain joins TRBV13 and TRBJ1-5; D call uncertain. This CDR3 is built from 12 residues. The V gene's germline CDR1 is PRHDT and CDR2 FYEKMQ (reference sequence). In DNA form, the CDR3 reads TGTGCCCTCTGTTCCATCAATCAGCCCCAGCATTTC. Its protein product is CALCSINQPQHF.

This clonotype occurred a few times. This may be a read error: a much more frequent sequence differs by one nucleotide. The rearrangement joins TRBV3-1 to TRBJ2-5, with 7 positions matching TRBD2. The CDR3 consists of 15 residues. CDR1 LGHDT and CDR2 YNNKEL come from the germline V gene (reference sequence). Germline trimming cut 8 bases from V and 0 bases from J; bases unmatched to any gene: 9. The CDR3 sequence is CASCRLAVYQETQYF. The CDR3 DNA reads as TGTGCCAGCTGCCGCCTAGCGGTCTACCAAGAGACCCAGTACTTC.

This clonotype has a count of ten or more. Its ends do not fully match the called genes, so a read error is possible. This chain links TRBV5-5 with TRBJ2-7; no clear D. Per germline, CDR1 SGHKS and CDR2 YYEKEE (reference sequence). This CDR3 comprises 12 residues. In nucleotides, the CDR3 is TGTGCCAGCAGCTTGGTAGGGTACGGGCAGTACTTC. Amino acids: CASSLVGYGQYF.

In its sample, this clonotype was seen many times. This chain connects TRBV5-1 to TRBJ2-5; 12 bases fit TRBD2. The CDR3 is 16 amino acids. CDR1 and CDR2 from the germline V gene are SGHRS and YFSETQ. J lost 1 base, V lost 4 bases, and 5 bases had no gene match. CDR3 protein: CASSIGLAGTQETQYF. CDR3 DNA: TGCGCCAGCAGCATCGGACTAGCGGGGACCCAAGAGACCCAGTACTTC.

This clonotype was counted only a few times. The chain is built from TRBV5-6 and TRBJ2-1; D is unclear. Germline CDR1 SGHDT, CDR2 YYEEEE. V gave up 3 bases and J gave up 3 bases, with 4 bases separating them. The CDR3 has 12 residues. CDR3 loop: CASSSHYNEQFF. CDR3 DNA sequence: TGTGCCAGCAGCTCCCACTACAATGAGCAGTTCTTC.

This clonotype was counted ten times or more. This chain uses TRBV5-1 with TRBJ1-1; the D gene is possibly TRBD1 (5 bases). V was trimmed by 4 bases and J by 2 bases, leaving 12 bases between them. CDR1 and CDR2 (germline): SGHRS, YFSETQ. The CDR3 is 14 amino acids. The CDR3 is CASSPGPSNTEAFF. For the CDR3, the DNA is TGCGCCAGCAGCCCGGGACCTTCCAACACTGAAGCTTTCTTT.

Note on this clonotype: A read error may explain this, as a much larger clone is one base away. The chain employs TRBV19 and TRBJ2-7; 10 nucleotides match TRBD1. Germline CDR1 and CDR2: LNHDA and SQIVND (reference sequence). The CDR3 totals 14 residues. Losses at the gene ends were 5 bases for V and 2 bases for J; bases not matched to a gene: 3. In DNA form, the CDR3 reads TGTGCCAGTAGTTACGGGACAGGGGCCTACGAGCAGTACTTC. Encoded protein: CASSYGTGAYEQYF.

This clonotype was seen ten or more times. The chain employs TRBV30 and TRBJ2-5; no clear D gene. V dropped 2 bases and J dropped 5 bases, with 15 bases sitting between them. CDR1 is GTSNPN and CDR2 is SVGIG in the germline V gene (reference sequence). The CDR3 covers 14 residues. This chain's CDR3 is CAWSTRASWETQYF. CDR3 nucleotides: TGTGCCTGGAGTACAAGGGCAAGTTGGGAGACCCAGTACTTC.

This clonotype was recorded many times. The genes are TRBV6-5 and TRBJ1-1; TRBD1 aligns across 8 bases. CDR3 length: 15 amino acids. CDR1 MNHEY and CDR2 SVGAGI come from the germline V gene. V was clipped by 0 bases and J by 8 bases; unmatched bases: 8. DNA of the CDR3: TGTGCCAGCAGTTACTCCACCGGGACAGGCCCCGAAGCTTTCTTT. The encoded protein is CASSYSTGTGPEAFF.

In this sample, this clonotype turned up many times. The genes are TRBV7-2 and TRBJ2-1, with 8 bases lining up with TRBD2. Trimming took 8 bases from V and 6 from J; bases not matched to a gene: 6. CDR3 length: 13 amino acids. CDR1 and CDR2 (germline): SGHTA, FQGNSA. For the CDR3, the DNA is TGTGCCAGCCCGACTAGCGAATGCAATGAGCAGTTCTTC. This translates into CASPTSECNEQFF.

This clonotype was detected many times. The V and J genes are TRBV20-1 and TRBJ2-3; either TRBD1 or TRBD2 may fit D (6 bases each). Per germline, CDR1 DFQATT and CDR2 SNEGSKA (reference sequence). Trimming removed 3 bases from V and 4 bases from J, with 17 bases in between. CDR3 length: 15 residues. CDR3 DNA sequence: TGCAGTGCTAGGCGGGACATAAGGTTGGCAGATACGCAGTATTTT. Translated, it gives CSARRDIRLADTQYF.

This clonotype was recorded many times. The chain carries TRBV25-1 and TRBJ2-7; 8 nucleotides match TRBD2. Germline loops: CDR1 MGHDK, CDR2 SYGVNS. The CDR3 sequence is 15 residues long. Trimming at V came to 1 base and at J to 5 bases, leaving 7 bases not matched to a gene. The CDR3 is CASSELWAGGHEQYF. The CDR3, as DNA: TGTGCCAGCAGTGAATTATGGGCGGGGGGACACGAGCAGTACTTC.

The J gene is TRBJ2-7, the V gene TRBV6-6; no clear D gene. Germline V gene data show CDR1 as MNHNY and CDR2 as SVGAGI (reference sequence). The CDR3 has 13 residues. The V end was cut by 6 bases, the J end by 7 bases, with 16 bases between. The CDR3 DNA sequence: TGTGCCAGCAGCATCGACCCTGACCTGGAGCAGTACTTC. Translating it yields CASSIDPDLEQYF.

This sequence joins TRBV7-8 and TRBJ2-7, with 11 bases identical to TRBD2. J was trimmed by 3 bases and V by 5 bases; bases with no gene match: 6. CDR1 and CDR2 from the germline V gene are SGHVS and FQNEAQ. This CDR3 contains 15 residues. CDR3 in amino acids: CASSLRLAGSYEQYF. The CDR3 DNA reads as TGTGCCAGCAGCCTGAGACTAGCGGGAAGCTACGAGCAGTACTTC.